Each of the 14 T cell receptor beta chains below was sequenced from the same sample in a study of control samples from healthy donors and cancer patients. Sequencing was performed with immunoSEQ multiplex PCR; in TCRdb, only in-frame clones are kept and a portion is missing. The sample lists 210,000 or so clones, around 90% occurring once. Material for sequencing was blood. These receptors were taken from a man under 40 in good health.

The V gene is TRBV12-3 or TRBV12-4, the J gene TRBJ1-3; D unclear. The CDR3 contains 13 residues. Between the trimmed V and J ends, which lost 4 bases and 4 bases, there was a span of 8 bases. The CDR3 DNA reads TGTGCCAGCAGTTCCCGGACCGGAAACACCATATATTTT. This codes for CASSSRTGNTIYF.

The chain links TRBV7-9 to TRBJ2-7, with TRBD1 identical over 7 bases. This CDR3 is built from 14 residues. The V gene's germline CDR1 is SEHNR and CDR2 FQNEAQ (reference sequence). V was pared by 5 bases and J by 1 base, with 5 bases of the junction left unmatched. CDR3 bases: TGTGCCAGCAGCAGGGGACAGCGATCCTACGAGCAGTACTTC. Protein: CASSRGQRSYEQYF.

The CDR3 spells CSARSGTGYTF. The CDR3 DNA reads as TGCAGTGCTAGGTCAGGGACCGGCTACACCTTC. This chain uses TRBV20-1 with TRBJ1-2; tentative D call: TRBD1 (5 bases). V was shortened by 3 bases and J by 8 bases, with 10 bases between the two germline ends. CDR1 is DFQATT and CDR2 is SNEGSKA in the germline V gene (reference sequence). The CDR3 is made up of 11 amino acids.

This clone came up once. This chain links TRBV4-1 with TRBJ2-5; 7 bases line up with TRBD1. CDR1 MGHRA and CDR2 YSYEKL come from the germline V gene. The V and J ends lost 0 bases and 1 base, in that order; junction bases with no gene match: 11. The CDR3 is 18 residues long. CDR3 in DNA: TGCGCCAGCAGCCAAGATCCCGATCGTGGGGACAGCCAAGAGACCCAGTACTTC. It translates to CASSQDPDRGDSQETQYF.

Comments on this clone: This sample includes further DNA sequences coding for the same CDR3. CDR3 in DNA: TGTGCCAGTAGTATAGGTACCAATCAGCCCCAGCATTTT. Translated: CASSIGTNQPQHF. The chain is built from TRBV19 and TRBJ1-5; no firm D call. V was clipped by 1 base and J by 3 bases, with 4 bases between them. CDR3 size: 13 residues. Germline CDR1 is LNHDA and CDR2 is SQIVND (reference sequence).

The chain joins TRBV27 to TRBJ2-1, with 7 nucleotides matching TRBD1. The germline gives CDR1 MNHEY, CDR2 SMNVEV (reference sequence). The J segment lost 7 bases and the V segment lost 5 bases, leaving 11 bases of the junction unmatched. The CDR3 totals 15 residues. The CDR3 nucleotides read TGTGCCAGCAGTCTCTCAGGACAGGTGCCTAATGAGCAGTTCTTC. As protein: CASSLSGQVPNEQFF.

This rearrangement joins TRBV19 to TRBJ2-1; 8 bases align to TRBD2. The CDR3 spans 14 residues. Germline CDR1 is LNHDA and CDR2 is SQIVND (reference sequence). V lost 3 bases and J lost 9; bases outside the gene matches: 7. The CDR3 region has the DNA TGTGCCAGTAGTATTGCGGGGGGCATTAGTGAGCAGTTCTTC. This sequence encodes CASSIAGGISEQFF.

The chain uses TRBV29-1 and TRBJ1-1; no clear D. CDR3 size: 11 residues. V dropped 3 bases and J dropped 1 base, with 3 bases sitting between them. Germline values: CDR1 SQVTM, CDR2 ANQGSEA. This chain's CDR3 is CSVDPNTEAFF. CDR3 bases: TGCAGCGTTGACCCGAACACTGAAGCTTTCTTT.

The chain joins TRBV9 to TRBJ1-2, with TRBD1 matching 12 bases. J was trimmed by 7 bases and V by 1 base; bases with no gene match: 8. The germline gives CDR1 SGDLS, CDR2 YYNGEE. This CDR3 contains 16 residues. The CDR3 sequence: CASSVRGQGAMGGYTF. The DNA of the CDR3 is TGTGCCAGCAGCGTAAGGGGACAGGGGGCAATGGGTGGCTACACCTTC.

The gene calls are TRBV10-3 and TRBJ1-2; TRBD1 agrees at 12 bases. The germline V gene has CDR1 ENHRY and CDR2 SYGVKD. There are 17 residues in the CDR3. V lost 1 base to trimming and J lost 3 bases; unmatched junction nucleotides: 6. In DNA, the CDR3 is TGTGCCATCAGTGAGTTTTCGGGACAGGGGGCGGACTATGGCTACACCTTC. Residues: CAISEFSGQGADYGYTF.

This clone appeared a few times. Distinct nucleotide sequences in the sample also encode this CDR3. The chain is built from TRBV30 and TRBJ1-5, with D hard to call. Looked up from germline, CDR1 is GTSNPN and CDR2 is SVGIG (reference sequence). The CDR3 has 13 amino acids. Trimming left V 0 bases short and J 0 bases short, with 3 bases between. CDR3: CAWSVNSNQPQHF. The CDR3 region has the DNA TGTGCCTGGAGTGTAAATAGCAATCAGCCCCAGCATTTT.

This rearrangement joins TRBV19 to TRBJ1-1, with 7 bases fitting TRBD1. Per the germline V gene, CDR1 is LNHDA and CDR2 is SQIVND (reference sequence). The CDR3 runs 21 residues. Unmatched junction bases numbered 25, after V lost 5 bases and J lost 1 base. Here the CDR3 reads CASSDPSGQDRIVKSNTEAFF. In nucleotides, the CDR3 is TGTGCCAGTAGTGACCCCTCAGGACAGGACAGGATCGTCAAATCGAACACTGAAGCTTTCTTT.

The J gene is TRBJ1-5, the V gene TRBV29-1; TRBD1 might be the D (6 bases). CDR3 length: 13 residues. Trimming shortened V by 6 bases and J by 4 bases, and 13 bases separated the two germline ends. Germline values: CDR1 SQVTM, CDR2 ANQGSEA. The CDR3: CSVKGGGNQPQHF. For the CDR3, the DNA is TGCAGCGTAAAAGGGGGGGGGAATCAGCCCCAGCATTTT.

This rearrangement joins TRBV25-1 to TRBJ1-4; D is perhaps TRBD1 (5 bases). Germline V lookup: CDR1 MGHDK, CDR2 SYGVNS. Trimming stripped 4 bases from V and 2 bases from J, with 14 bases between. This CDR3 comprises 16 residues. The CDR3 region is CASSVGTIRTNEKLFF. The CDR3 DNA is TGTGCCAGCAGTGTGGGGACCATTAGGACTAATGAAAAACTGTTTTTT. The full variable domain, in which reference TRBV25-1 and TRBJ1-4 provide the parts outside the CDR3, is EADIYQTPRYLVIGTGKKITLECSQTMGHDKMYWYQQDPGMELHLIHYSYGVNSTEKGDLSSESTVSRIRTEHFPLTLESARPSHTSQYLCASSVGTIRTNEKLFFGSGTQLSVL.